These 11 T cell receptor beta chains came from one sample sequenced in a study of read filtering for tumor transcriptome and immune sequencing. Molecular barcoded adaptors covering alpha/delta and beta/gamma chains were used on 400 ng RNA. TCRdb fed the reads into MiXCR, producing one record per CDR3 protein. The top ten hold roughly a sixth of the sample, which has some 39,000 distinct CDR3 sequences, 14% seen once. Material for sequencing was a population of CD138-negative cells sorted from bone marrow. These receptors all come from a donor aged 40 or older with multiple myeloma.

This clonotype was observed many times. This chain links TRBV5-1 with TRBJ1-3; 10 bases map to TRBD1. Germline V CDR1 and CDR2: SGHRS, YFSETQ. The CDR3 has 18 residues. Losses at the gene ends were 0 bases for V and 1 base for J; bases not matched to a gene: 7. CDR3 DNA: TGCGCCAGCAGCTTGGGGTTGGGACAGGGGATTTCTGGAAACACCATATATTTT. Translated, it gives CASSLGLGQGISGNTIYF. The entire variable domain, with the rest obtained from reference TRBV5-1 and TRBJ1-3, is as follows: KAGVTQTPRYLIKTRGQQVTLSCSPISGHRSVSWYQQTPGQGLQFLFEYFSETQRNKGNFPGRFSGRQFSNSRSEMNVSTLELGDSALYLCASSLGLGQGISGNTIYFGEGSWLTVV.

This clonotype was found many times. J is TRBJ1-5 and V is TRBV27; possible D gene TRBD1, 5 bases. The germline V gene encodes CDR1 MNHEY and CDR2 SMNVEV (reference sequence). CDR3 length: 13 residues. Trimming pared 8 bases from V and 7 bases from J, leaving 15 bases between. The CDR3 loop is CASSPRRGQPQHF. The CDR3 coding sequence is TGTGCCAGCTCACCGCGAAGGGGCCAGCCCCAGCATTTT.

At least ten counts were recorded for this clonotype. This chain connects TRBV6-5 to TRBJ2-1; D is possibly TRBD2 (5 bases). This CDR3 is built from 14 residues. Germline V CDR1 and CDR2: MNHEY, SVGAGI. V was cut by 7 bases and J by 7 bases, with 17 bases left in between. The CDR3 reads CASTTRTRANEQFF. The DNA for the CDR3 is TGTGCCAGCACCACGAGGACGAGGGCGAATGAGCAGTTCTTC.

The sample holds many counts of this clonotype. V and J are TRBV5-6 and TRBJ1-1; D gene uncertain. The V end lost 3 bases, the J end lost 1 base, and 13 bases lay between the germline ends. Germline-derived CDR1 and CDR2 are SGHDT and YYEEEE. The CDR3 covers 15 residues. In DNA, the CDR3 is TGTGCCAGCAGCTCAGCCAGGAATCGGAACACTGAAGCTTTCTTT. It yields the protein CASSSARNRNTEAFF.

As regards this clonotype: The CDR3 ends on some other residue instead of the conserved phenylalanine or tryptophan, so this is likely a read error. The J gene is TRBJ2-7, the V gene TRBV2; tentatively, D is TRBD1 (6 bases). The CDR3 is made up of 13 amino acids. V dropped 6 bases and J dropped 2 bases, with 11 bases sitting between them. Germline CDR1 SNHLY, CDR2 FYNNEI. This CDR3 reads CASRQGWPYEQYL. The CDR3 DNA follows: TGTGCCAGCAGACAGGGTTGGCCCTACGAGCAGTACCTC.

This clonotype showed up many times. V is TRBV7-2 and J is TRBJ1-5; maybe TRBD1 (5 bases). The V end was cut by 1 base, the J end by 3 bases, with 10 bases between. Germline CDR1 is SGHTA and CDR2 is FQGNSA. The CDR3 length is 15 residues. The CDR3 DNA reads TGTGCCAGCAGCTTAGTCAGGGTAGTCAATCAGCCCCAGCATTTT. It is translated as CASSLVRVVNQPQHF.

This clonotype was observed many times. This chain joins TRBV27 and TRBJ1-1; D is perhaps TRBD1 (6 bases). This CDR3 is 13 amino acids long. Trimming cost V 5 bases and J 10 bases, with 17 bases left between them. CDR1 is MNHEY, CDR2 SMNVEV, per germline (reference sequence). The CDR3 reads CASSHQGRGAAFF. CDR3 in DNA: TGTGCCAGCAGTCATCAAGGCAGGGGCGCAGCTTTCTTT.

The CDR3 is CASRKRQLLNTEAFF. The DNA for the CDR3 is TGTGCCAGCAGAAAGAGACAGCTACTGAACACTGAAGCTTTCTTT. This rearrangement joins TRBV11-2 to TRBJ1-1, with D possibly being TRBD1 (5 bases). This CDR3 is 15 amino acids long. Germline values: CDR1 SGHAT, CDR2 FQNNGV. V was cut by 6 bases and J by 0 bases, with 14 bases left in between. Drawing the rest from reference TRBV11-2 and TRBJ1-1, the complete variable domain is EAGVAQSPRYKIIEKRQSVAFWCNPISGHATLYWYQQILGQGPKLLIQFQNNGVVDDSQLPKDRFSAERLKGVDSTLKIQPAKLEDSAVYLCASRKRQLLNTEAFFGQGTRLTVV.

CDR3 nucleotide sequence: TGTGCCAGCAGCCAAGATCTGCGGGGCGGGGGCGGGGATGAGCAGTTCTTC. Residues: CASSQDLRGGGGDEQFF. The chain joins TRBV3-2 to TRBJ2-1; TRBD1, the table's D call, was not compared with the DNA. TRBV3-2 is assigned pseudogene status. The CDR3 has 17 residues.

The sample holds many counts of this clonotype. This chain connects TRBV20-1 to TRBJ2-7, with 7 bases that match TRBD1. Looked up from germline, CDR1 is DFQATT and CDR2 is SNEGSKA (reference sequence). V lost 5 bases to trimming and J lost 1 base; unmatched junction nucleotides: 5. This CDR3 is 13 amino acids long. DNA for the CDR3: TGCAGTGCTCGTGGGACAGTTTCCTACGAGCAGTACTTC. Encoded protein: CSARGTVSYEQYF.

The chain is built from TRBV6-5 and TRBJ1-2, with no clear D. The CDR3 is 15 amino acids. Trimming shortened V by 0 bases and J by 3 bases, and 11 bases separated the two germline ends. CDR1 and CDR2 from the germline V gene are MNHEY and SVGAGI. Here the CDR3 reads CASSYSTLRDYGYTF. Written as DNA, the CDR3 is TGTGCCAGCAGTTACTCGACTCTTCGTGACTATGGCTACACCTTC.